These 21 T cell receptor beta chains were all obtained from the same sample, sequenced in a study of regulatory T cells in long-lasting Graves disease (dated by TCRdb to the early 2020s). According to the study, the label for this sample's time point signals: newly diagnosed GD, antithyroid drugs for less than 3 months. For both TCR sequencing and RNA sequencing, RNA was extracted from PBMCs using TRIzol. Libraries were built with multiplex PCR. Reads for this sample came from an Illumina HiSeq 4000. To build TCR beta libraries, CDR3 regions were amplified by Arm-PCR using iRepertoire HTBI primers. Through fastp at Q25 and MiXCR, TCRdb rebuilt clones from the public reads, retaining in-frame beta chains. Each entry is one CDR3 protein sequence, shown with its most common DNA and genes. In this sample the table shows around 360,000 distinct CDR3 sequences, around 16% of which occur a single time. Clones ranked in the top ten supply 20% to 25% of the sample.

These sequences were also reported in another study, on T cells in Graves' hyperthyroidism and ophthalmopathy.

The sample was peripheral blood mononuclear cells (PBMCs), taken at new diagnosis, from a patient treated with antithyroid drugs. Every receptor here comes from a woman between 18 and 29 years old with Graves disease. Donor details come from another sample of the same person, matched by shared clones.

In its sample, this clonotype was seen many times. The chain uses TRBV11-2 and TRBJ1-3, with D uncertain. Trimming shortened V by 1 base and J by 0 bases, and 13 bases separated the two germline ends. The germline V gene has CDR1 SGHAT and CDR2 FQNNGV. The CDR3 has 17 residues. For the CDR3, the DNA is TGTGCCAGCAGCTTAGGTGACGGGAGAGTCTCTGGAAACACCATATATTTT. It is translated as CASSLGDGRVSGNTIYF.

This clonotype was seen ten or more times. The rearrangement links TRBV7-9 to TRBJ2-5; 10 bases fit TRBD2. This CDR3 comprises 16 residues. With 0 bases clipped from V and 4 bases from J, the junction kept 5 bases outside the gene matches. Germline lookup yields CDR1 SEHNR and CDR2 FQNEAQ (reference sequence). The CDR3 is CASSLALAGALETQYF. DNA of the CDR3: TGTGCCAGCAGCTTAGCTCTAGCGGGGGCCCTAGAGACCCAGTACTTC.

This clonotype appeared a few times. The chain has TRBV6-1 and TRBJ2-5, with 7 bases fitting TRBD1. In germline, CDR1 is MNHNS, CDR2 SASEGT. Trimming at V came to 8 bases and at J to 10 bases, leaving 7 bases not matched to a gene. This CDR3 comprises 11 residues. The CDR3 region is CASFRQGDQYF. In nucleotides, the CDR3 is TGTGCCAGCTTTAGACAGGGAGACCAGTACTTC.

This clonotype was detected many times. The gene calls are TRBV5-1 and TRBJ2-7; 7 bases line up with TRBD2. Germline CDR1 reads SGHRS; CDR2 reads YFSETQ. The CDR3 has 15 residues. J was trimmed by 3 bases and V by 0 bases; bases with no gene match: 6. CDR3 DNA sequence: TGCGCCAGCAGCTTGGGACTAGCCGATGACTACGAGCAGTACTTC. Its translation: CASSLGLADDYEQYF.

This clonotype was counted many times. DNA for the CDR3: TGTGCCAGCAGCGTAGCTTCAGTGGCTTACGAGCAGTACTTC. Residues: CASSVASVAYEQYF. V is TRBV9 and J is TRBJ2-7; no clear D gene. Germline values: CDR1 SGDLS, CDR2 YYNGEE. The CDR3 has 14 residues. The V end lost 0 bases, the J end lost 4 bases, and 11 bases lay between the germline ends. The entire variable domain, with the rest obtained from reference TRBV9 and TRBJ2-7, is as follows: DSGVTQTPKHLITATGQRVTLRCSPRSGDLSVYWYQQSLDQGLQFLIQYYNGEERAKGNILERFSAQQFPDLHSELNLSSLELGDSALYFCASSVASVAYEQYFGPGTRLTVT.

This clonotype has at least ten counts. The V call is TRBV5-1, the J call TRBJ2-7; D is undetermined. The germline gives CDR1 SGHRS, CDR2 YFSETQ. CDR3 length: 12 residues. Trimming cost V 6 bases and J 2 bases, with 9 bases left between them. CDR3 sequence reads: CASKDGAYEQYF. The CDR3 region has the DNA TGCGCCAGCAAGGACGGCGCCTACGAGCAGTACTTC. Based on the CDR3 plus reference TRBV5-1 and TRBJ2-7, the full variable domain is KAGVTQTPRYLIKTRGQQVTLSCSPISGHRSVSWYQQTPGQGLQFLFEYFSETQRNKGNFPGRFSGRQFSNSRSEMNVSTLELGDSALYLCASKDGAYEQYFGPGTRLTVT.

This clonotype was seen at least ten times. The rearrangement joins TRBV2 to TRBJ1-1; D is ambiguous. The V gene's germline CDR1 is SNHLY and CDR2 FYNNEI. The length of the CDR3 is 13 residues. V lost 7 bases to trimming and J lost 3 bases, with 12 bases between them. The CDR3 here is CASISDGYTEAFF. The CDR3 DNA follows: TGTGCCAGCATCTCGGACGGATACACTGAAGCTTTCTTT.

The rearrangement joins TRBV15 to TRBJ2-1; D remains unclear. V was clipped by 4 bases and J by 9 bases, with 10 bases between them. The CDR3 contains 12 residues. Germline V gene data show CDR1 as LNHNV and CDR2 as YYDKDF (reference sequence). The CDR3 region is CATSTHTPEQFF. CDR3 bases: TGTGCCACCAGCACGCATACACCTGAGCAGTTCTTC. Using reference TRBV15 and TRBJ2-1 for the parts outside the CDR3, the full variable domain is DAMVIQNPRYQVTQFGKPVTLSCSQTLNHNVMYWYQQKSSQAPKLLFHYYDKDFNNEADTPDNFQSRRPNTSFCFLDIRSPGLGDTAMYLCATSTHTPEQFFGPGTRLTVL.

In regard to this clonotype: A clone one base away is much larger, so this may be a read error. The V call is TRBV12-3 or TRBV12-4, the J call TRBJ2-1, with D possibly TRBD2 on 5 matching bases. This CDR3 is built from 15 residues. Trimming took 3 bases from V and 7 from J, leaving 16 bases between them. Here the CDR3 reads CASSFSAGGMNEQFF. CDR3 bases: TGTGCCAGCAGTTTCTCCGCGGGCGGTATGAATGAGCAGTTCTTC.

This clonotype was recorded at least ten times. The V call is TRBV2, the J call TRBJ2-3, with unresolved D. The germline V and J ends were trimmed by 6 bases and 6 bases, with 7 bases remaining between them. The CDR3 loop spans 11 amino acids. Germline V gene sequence: CDR1 SNHLY, CDR2 FYNNEI. The CDR3, as DNA: TGTGCCAGCAGGGTGGATGATACGCAGTATTTT. It specifies CASRVDDTQYF.

The gene calls are TRBV10-3 and TRBJ1-1, with TRBD1 as a possible D gene (5 bases). The V gene lost 6 bases and the J gene lost 1 base, with 9 bases spanning the gap. This CDR3 is built from 13 residues. Germline CDR1 reads ENHRY; CDR2 reads SYGVKD. CDR3 residues: CAIRVGGNTEAFF. The CDR3 bases are TGTGCCATCAGGGTGGGGGGGAACACTGAAGCTTTCTTT.

The chain has TRBV10-3 and TRBJ2-7, with D tentatively TRBD1 or TRBD2 (5 bases each). The CDR3 totals 16 residues. V lost 2 bases and J lost 0, with 14 bases in between. CDR1 ENHRY and CDR2 SYGVKD come from the germline V gene. CDR3 sequence (DNA): TGTGCCATCAGTGAGCCGGGGACGTGGGCCTCCTACGAGCAGTACTTC. Its protein product is CAISEPGTWASYEQYF.

A remark on this clonotype: This sequence may be a read error, since a much larger clone differs from it by one base. The J gene is TRBJ2-1, the V gene TRBV28; 8 bases are a match to TRBD2. This CDR3 region has 13 residues. J lost 10 bases, V lost 8 bases, and 10 bases had no gene match. CDR1 is MDHEN and CDR2 is SYDVKM in the germline V gene. CDR3 nucleotide sequence: TGTGCCAGCGTGGACGGGGGGGCCTCCGAGCAGTTCTTC. Its translation is CASVDGGASEQFF.

Comments on this clonotype: This is likely an artifact of a read error, given a far larger clone one base away. V gene TRBV3-1 combines with J gene TRBJ2-4; D call uncertain. The CDR3 loop spans 14 amino acids. Between the trimmed V and J ends, which lost 0 bases and 13 bases, there was a span of 16 bases. Germline loops: CDR1 LGHDT, CDR2 YNNKEL (reference sequence). Here the CDR3 reads CASSQDPTTDEQYF. CDR3 coding DNA: TGTGCCAGCAGCCAAGATCCTACTACTGATGAGCAGTACTTC.

The sample holds a few counts of this clonotype. The CDR3 coding sequence is TGTGCCACCAGCAGAGGGGGAGCAGGGACTGAAGCTTTCTTT. Encoded protein: CATSRGGAGTEAFF. The chain is built from TRBV15 and TRBJ1-1, with a tentative D call TRBD1 (5 bases). The CDR3 is 14 residues long. CDR1 LNHNV and CDR2 YYDKDF come from the germline V gene (reference sequence). The ends were cut back, 1 base at V and 5 bases at J, with 11 bases in the middle.

V usage is TRBV28 and J usage is TRBJ2-7, with 8 bases lining up with TRBD2. There are 15 residues in the CDR3. V was pared by 8 bases and J by 2 bases, with 11 bases of the junction left unmatched. In germline, CDR1 is MDHEN, CDR2 SYDVKM. The CDR3 region has the DNA TGTGCCAGCGACTCGGGGGGGCGGGGGGCCTACGAGCAGTACTTC. It codes for CASDSGGRGAYEQYF.

This rearrangement joins TRBV29-1 to TRBJ1-1, with a weak D call TRBD1 (5 bases). Germline values: CDR1 SQVTM, CDR2 ANQGSEA. This CDR3 contains 13 residues. Trimming left V 5 bases short and J 4 bases short, with 14 bases between. The CDR3 loop reads CSVRSDQGTEAFF. Written as DNA, the CDR3 is TGCAGCGTTCGCTCGGACCAGGGCACTGAAGCTTTCTTT. The complete variable domain, with remaining parts taken from reference TRBV29-1 and TRBJ1-1, reads SAVISQKPSRDICQRGTSLTIQCQVDSQVTMMFWYRQQPGQSLTLIATANQGSEATYESGFVIDKFPISRPNLTFSTLTVSNMSPEDSSIYLCSVRSDQGTEAFFGQGTRLTVV.

This clonotype was observed many times. This chain joins TRBV2 and TRBJ2-7, with D tentatively TRBD1 or TRBD2 (5 bases each). The CDR3 loop spans 15 amino acids. From germline, CDR1 is SNHLY and CDR2 FYNNEI. The germline V and J ends were trimmed by 6 bases and 3 bases, with 18 bases remaining between them. The DNA of the CDR3 is TGTGCCAGCAGCGGGGAACAGGCAGCCTTCTACGAGCAGTACTTC. Translation: CASSGEQAAFYEQYF.

This clonotype was picked up many times. J is TRBJ2-3 and V is TRBV20-1; D unclear. The CDR3 spans 12 residues. Looked up from germline, CDR1 is DFQATT and CDR2 is SNEGSKA (reference sequence). The V gene lost 1 base and the J gene lost 5 bases, with 7 bases spanning the gap. Here the CDR3 reads CSARGTKDTQYF. Written as DNA, the CDR3 is TGCAGTGCTAGAGGGACCAAAGATACGCAGTATTTT.

This clonotype was seen only a few times. CDR3 DNA: TGTGCCAGCAGGTCAGCGGGCGCCTTCCCAGATACGCAGTATTTT. Translation gives CASRSAGAFPDTQYF. V gene TRBV28 combines with J gene TRBJ2-3; D might be TRBD2 (6 bases). This CDR3 has 15 residues. Trimming took 6 bases from V and 4 from J, leaving 17 bases between them. Germline V gene data show CDR1 as MDHEN and CDR2 as SYDVKM.

The chain carries TRBV19 and TRBJ1-2; 8 bases map to TRBD1. This CDR3 comprises 12 residues. Germline CDR1 and CDR2: LNHDA and SQIVND (reference sequence). CDR3 region: CAGFQGARGYTF. The CDR3 DNA sequence: TGTGCAGGATTCCAGGGGGCTCGAGGCTACACCTTC.